The clone carrying this T cell receptor beta chain was observed a few times. Its antigen is undetermined. These data originate in a study of T cells in localized non-small cell lung cancer. Study results and limitations: With higher T cell density in blood came longer overall survival. Uninvolved adjacent lung had more T cell clonality than any other tissue, topping tumor.

Germline CDR1 reads MDHEN; CDR2 reads SYDVKM. The CDR3 contains 14 residues. V was shortened by 3 bases and J by 1 base, with 9 bases between the two germline ends. Here immunoSEQ multiplex PCR was the method, and the copy in TCRdb shows in-frame clones only, minus some. There are under 3,500 clones in the sample; 35% to 40% occur only once, and more than 7% lies in the top ten. The sample was normal lung tissue next to the tumor, taken before any cancer treatment. The chain recombines TRBV28 with TRBJ1-1, with D perhaps TRBD1 (5 bases). This TCR was recovered from a woman aged 40-70 years with stage I lung adenocarcinoma. CDR3 sequence: CASSFWGRNTEAFF. CDR3 sequence (DNA): TGTGCCAGCAGTTTTTGGGGGAGGAACACTGAAGCTTTCTTT.